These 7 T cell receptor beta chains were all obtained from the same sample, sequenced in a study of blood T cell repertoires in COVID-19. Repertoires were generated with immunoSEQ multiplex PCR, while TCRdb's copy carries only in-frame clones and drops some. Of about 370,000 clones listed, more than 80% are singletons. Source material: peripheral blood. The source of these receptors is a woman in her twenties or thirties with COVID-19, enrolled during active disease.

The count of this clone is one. The CDR3 protein is CASSGQPNEKLFF. The CDR3, as DNA: TGTGCCAGCAGTGGACAGCCAAATGAAAAACTGTTTTTT. The chain couples TRBV2 to TRBJ1-4; TRBD1 might be the D (5 bases). The germline V and J ends were trimmed by 4 bases and 5 bases, with 8 bases remaining between them. The germline V gene has CDR1 SNHLY and CDR2 FYNNEI. The CDR3 loop spans 13 amino acids.

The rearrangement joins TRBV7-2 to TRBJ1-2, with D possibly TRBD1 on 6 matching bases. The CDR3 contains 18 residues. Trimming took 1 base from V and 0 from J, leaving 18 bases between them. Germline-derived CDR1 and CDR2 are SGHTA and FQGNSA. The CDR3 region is CASSLGYTGPRANYGYTF. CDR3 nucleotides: TGTGCCAGCAGCTTAGGATACACAGGGCCGCGGGCTAACTATGGCTACACCTTC.

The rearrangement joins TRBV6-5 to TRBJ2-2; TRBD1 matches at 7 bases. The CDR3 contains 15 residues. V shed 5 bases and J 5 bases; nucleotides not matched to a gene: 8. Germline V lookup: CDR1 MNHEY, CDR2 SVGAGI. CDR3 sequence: CASSTLTGMTGELFF. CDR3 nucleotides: TGTGCCAGCAGTACACTGACAGGGATGACCGGGGAGCTGTTTTTT.

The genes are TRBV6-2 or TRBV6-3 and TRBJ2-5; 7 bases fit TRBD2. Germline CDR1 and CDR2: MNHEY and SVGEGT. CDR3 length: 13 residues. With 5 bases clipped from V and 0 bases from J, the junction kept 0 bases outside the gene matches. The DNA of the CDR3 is TGTGCCAGCAGTAGCGGGGACCAAGAGACCCAGTACTTC. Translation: CASSSGDQETQYF.

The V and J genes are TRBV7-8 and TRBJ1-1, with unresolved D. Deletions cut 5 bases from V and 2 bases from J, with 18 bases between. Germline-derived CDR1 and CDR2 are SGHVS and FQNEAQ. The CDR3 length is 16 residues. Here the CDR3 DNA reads TGTGCCAGCAGCCAGGACCGGGGAGGGATAAACACTGAAGCTTTCTTT. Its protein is CASSQDRGGINTEAFF.

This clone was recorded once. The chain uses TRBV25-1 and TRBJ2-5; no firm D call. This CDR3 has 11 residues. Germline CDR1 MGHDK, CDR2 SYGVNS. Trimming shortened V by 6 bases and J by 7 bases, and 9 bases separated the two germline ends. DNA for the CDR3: TGTGCCAGCAGGGCGGCTGGGACCCAGTACTTC. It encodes CASRAAGTQYF.

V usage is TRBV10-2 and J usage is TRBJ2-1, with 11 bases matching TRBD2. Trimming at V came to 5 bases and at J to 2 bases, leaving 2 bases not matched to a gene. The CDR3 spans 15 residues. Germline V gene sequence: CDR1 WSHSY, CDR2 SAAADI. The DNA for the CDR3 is TGCGCCAGCAGTAATAGCGGGGGGGCCTACAATGAGCAGTTCTTC. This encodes CASSNSGGAYNEQFF.